This T cell receptor (beta chain) was identified during a study of shared clonotypes between healthy human individuals. The study's findings and limits: Incomplete sequencing of sorted subsets was indicated by rarefaction despite large depth. Only blood underwent sampling, and tissue repertoires likely differ.

The sample holds one count of this clone. The antigen is not known. The sample holds other DNA sequences that translate to the same CDR3. Authors' methods: Junction-only sequences produced by ImmunoSEQ had no quality scores, so filtering differed. Assay used: immunoSEQ multiplex PCR; TCRdb lists only in-frame clones, some missing. That table is the source of V, J and clone size, and D and trimming were worked out from the DNA. The sample consists of millions of clones, about 94% of them appearing once. Naive CD8 cells lacked CD45RO and underwent positive selection for CCR7, leaving out terminally differentiated effector memory CD45RA+ cells. The sequence derives from a man younger than 35 in good health. The sample consisted of naive CD8+ T cells sorted from blood.

The CDR3 region is CASSLPGLAGYNEQFF. In nucleotides, the CDR3 is TGTGCCAGCAGCCTGCCCGGACTAGCGGGGTACAATGAGCAGTTCTTC. The chain joins TRBV27 to TRBJ2-1, with 12 bases that match TRBD2. CDR3 length: 16 residues. V lost 6 bases to trimming and J lost 4 bases; unmatched junction nucleotides: 7. Germline lookup yields CDR1 MNHEY and CDR2 SMNVEV (reference sequence).